The text below deals with one T cell receptor (beta chain). Source study methods: Amplifying reference gene primers gave estimates of nucleated cell counts. TCRdb keeps only in-frame clones here, not all; method: immunoSEQ multiplex PCR. The V and J calls and the clone size are those of that table, but D and trimming were determined from the DNA. The data show a few hundred thousand clones, with approximately 78% seen just once and approximately 5% held by the top ten. Enrolled through a virtual design, the participants were between 18 and 89 years of age and came from approximately 25 US areas. The data originate from a study of blood T cell repertoires in COVID-19. Study-wide background: Sources were T cells, B-cell-depleted T cells, or PBMCs; the material itself was cDNA or gDNA.

The specimen sequenced was PBMCs or T cells enriched from blood (not recorded which). The clonotype was recovered from a man aged 40-49 years who had been exposed to COVID-19.

The CDR3 DNA reads TGTGCCAGCACCCCGGGGGCAGATACGCAGTATTTT. Its translation is CASTPGADTQYF. The chain recombines TRBV12-3 or TRBV12-4 with TRBJ2-3, with TRBD2 as a possible D gene (6 bases). This CDR3 comprises 12 residues. The V gene lost 7 bases and the J gene lost 4 bases, with 9 bases spanning the gap.